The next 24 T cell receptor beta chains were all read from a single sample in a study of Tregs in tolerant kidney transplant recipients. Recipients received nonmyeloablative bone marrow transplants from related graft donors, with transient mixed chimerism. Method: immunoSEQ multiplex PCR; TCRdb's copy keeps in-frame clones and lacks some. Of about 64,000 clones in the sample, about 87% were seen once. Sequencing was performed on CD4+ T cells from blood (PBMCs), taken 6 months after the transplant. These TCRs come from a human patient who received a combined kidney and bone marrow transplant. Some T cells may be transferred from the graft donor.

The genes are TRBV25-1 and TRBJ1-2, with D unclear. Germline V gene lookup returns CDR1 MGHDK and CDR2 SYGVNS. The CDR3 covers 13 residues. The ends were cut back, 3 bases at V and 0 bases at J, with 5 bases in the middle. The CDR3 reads CASSEGTNYGYTF. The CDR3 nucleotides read TGTGCCAGCAGTGAGGGCACTAACTATGGCTACACCTTC.

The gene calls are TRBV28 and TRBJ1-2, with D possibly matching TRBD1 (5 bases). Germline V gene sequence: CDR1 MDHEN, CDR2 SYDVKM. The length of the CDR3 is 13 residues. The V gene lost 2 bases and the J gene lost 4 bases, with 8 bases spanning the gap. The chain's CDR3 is CASSLAGPYGYTF. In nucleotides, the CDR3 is TGTGCCAGCAGTTTAGCAGGGCCCTATGGCTACACCTTC.

The CDR3 DNA reads TGTGCCACAGCTCGGTCAGCGGGAGCCGAAGATACGCAGTATTTT. Translating gives CATARSAGAEDTQYF. The chain joins TRBV10-3 to TRBJ2-3; 8 positions agree with TRBD2. This CDR3 contains 15 residues. After removal of 10 bases from V and 5 bases from J, the junction contained 14 bases not matched to a gene. Germline V gene lookup returns CDR1 ENHRY and CDR2 SYGVKD.

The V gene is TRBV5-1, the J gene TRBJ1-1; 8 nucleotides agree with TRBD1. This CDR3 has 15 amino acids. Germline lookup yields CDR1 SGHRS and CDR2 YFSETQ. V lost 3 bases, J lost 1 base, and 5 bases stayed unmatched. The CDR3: CASSSTGGGNTEAFF. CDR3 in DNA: TGCGCCAGCAGCTCAACAGGGGGTGGGAACACTGAAGCTTTCTTT.

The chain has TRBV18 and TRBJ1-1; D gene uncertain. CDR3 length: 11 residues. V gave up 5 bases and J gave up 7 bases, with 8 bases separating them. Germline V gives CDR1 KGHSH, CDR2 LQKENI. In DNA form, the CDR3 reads TGTGCCAGCTCATCCGGGTTTGAAGCTTTCTTT. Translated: CASSSGFEAFF.

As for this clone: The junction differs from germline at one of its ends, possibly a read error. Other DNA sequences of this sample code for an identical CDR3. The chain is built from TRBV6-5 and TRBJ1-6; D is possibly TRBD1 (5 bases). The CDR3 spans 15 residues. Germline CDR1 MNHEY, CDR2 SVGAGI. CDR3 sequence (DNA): TGTGCCAGCAGTTCGACCCAGGGCAATAATTCCCCCCTCCACTTT. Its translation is CASSSTQGNNSPLHF.

CDR3 sequence reads: CASTKGGGGGQPQHF. CDR3 bases: TGTGCCAGCACGAAGGGAGGAGGAGGAGGTCAGCCCCAGCATTTT. The V gene is TRBV28, the J gene TRBJ1-5, with no clear D. Germline CDR1 reads MDHEN; CDR2 reads SYDVKM. The length of the CDR3 is 15 residues. Deletions cut 7 bases from V and 6 bases from J, with 19 bases between. Filled out from reference TRBV28 and TRBJ1-5, the complete variable domain reads DVKVTQSSRYLVKRTGEKVFLECVQDMDHENMFWYRQDPGLGLRLIYFSYDVKMKEKGDIPEGYSVSREKKERFSLILESASTNQTSMYLCASTKGGGGGQPQHFGDGTRLSIL.

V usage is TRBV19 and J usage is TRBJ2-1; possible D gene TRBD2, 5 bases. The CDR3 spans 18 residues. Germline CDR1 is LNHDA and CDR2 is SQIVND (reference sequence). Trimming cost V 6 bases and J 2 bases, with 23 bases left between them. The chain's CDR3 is CASRDDYGKTITYNEQFF. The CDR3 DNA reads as TGTGCCAGTAGAGACGACTACGGCAAGACTATCACCTACAATGAGCAGTTCTTC. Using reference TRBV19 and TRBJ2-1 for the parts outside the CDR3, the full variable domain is DGGITQSPKYLFRKEGQNVTLSCEQNLNHDAMYWYRQDPGQGLRLIYYSQIVNDFQKGDIAEGYSVSREKKESFPLTVTSAQKNPTAFYLCASRDDYGKTITYNEQFFGPGTRLTVL.

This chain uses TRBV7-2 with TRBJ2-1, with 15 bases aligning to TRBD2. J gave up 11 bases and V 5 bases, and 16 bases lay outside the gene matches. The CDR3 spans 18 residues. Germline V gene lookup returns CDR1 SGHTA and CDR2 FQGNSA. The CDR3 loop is CASSPPGLAGGTPGKQFF. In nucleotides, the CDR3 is TGTGCCAGCAGCCCTCCGGGACTAGCGGGGGGTACCCCAGGGAAGCAGTTCTTC. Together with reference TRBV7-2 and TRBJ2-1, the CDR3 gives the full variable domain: GAGVSQSPSNKVTEKGKDVELRCDPISGHTALYWYRQSLGQGLEFLIYFQGNSAPDKSGLPSDRFSAERTGGSVSTLTIQRTQQEDSAVYLCASSPPGLAGGTPGKQFFGPGTRLTVL.

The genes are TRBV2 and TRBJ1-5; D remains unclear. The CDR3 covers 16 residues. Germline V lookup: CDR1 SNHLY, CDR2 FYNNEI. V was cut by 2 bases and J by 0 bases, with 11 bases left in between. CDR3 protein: CASSETAFYSNQPQHF. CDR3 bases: TGTGCCAGCAGTGAAACAGCCTTTTATAGCAATCAGCCCCAGCATTTT.

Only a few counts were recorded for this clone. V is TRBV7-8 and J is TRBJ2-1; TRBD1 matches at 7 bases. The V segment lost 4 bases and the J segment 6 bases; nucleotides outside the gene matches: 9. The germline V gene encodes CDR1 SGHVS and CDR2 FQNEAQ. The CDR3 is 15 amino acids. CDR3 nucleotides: TGTGCCAGCAGCTCAGAGACAGGGTACGTCAATGAGCAGTTCTTC. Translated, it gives CASSSETGYVNEQFF.

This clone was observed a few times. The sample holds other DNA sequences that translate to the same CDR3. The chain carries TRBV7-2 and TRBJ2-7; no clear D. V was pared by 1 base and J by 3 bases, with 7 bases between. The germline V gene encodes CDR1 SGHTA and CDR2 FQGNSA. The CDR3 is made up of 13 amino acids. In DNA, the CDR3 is TGTGCCAGCAGCTTAGTCCCGGGCTACGAGCAGTACTTC. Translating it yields CASSLVPGYEQYF. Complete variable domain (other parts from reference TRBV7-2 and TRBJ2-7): GAGVSQSPSNKVTEKGKDVELRCDPISGHTALYWYRQSLGQGLEFLIYFQGNSAPDKSGLPSDRFSAERTGGSVSTLTIQRTQQEDSAVYLCASSLVPGYEQYFGPGTRLTVT.

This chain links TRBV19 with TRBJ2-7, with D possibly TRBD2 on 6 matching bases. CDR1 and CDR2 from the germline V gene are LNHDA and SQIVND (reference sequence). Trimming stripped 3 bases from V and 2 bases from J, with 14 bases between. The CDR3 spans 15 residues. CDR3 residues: CASSMAPSATYEQYF. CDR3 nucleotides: TGTGCCAGTAGTATGGCCCCTAGCGCTACCTACGAGCAGTACTTC.

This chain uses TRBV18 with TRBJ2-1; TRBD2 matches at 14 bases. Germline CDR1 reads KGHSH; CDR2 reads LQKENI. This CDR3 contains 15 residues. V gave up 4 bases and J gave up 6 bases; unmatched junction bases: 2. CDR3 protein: CASSRLAGGSNEQFF. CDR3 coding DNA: TGTGCCAGCTCACGACTAGCGGGAGGGAGCAATGAGCAGTTCTTC. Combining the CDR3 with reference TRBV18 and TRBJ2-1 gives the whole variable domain NAGVMQNPRHLVRRRGQEARLRCSPMKGHSHVYWYRQLPEEGLKFMVYLQKENIIDESGMPKERFSAEFPKEGPSILRIQQVVRGDSAAYFCASSRLAGGSNEQFFGPGTRLTVL.

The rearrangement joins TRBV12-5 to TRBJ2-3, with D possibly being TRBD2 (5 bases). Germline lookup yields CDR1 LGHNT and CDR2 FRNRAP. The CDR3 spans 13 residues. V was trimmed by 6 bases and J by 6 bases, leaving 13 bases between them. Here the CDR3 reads CASGLSGSDTQYF. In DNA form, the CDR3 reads TGTGCTAGTGGCCTAAGCGGCTCGGATACGCAGTATTTT.

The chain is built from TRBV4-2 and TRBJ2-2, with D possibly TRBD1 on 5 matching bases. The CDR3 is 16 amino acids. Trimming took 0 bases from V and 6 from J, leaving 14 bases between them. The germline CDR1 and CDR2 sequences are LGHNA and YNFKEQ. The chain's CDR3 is CASSQDWGRVPGELFF. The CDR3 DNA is TGTGCCAGCAGCCAAGATTGGGGCAGGGTCCCCGGGGAGCTGTTTTTT.

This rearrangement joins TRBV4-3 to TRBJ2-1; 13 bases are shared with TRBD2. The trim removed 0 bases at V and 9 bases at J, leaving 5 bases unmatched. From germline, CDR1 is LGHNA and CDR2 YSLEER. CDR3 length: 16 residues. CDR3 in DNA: TGCGCCAGCAGCCAAGAGACTAGCGGGGGGTGGGGTGAGCAGTTCTTC. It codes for CASSQETSGGWGEQFF.

The CDR3 region has the DNA TGTGCCAGCAAAAATCAATATGATATGGCGGGGGGGCCGGACGAGCAGTACTTC. Translation: CASKNQYDMAGGPDEQYF. The genes are TRBV28 and TRBJ2-7; 9 positions agree with TRBD2. The junction had 21 bases not matched to a gene; V was cut back by 7 bases and J by 5 bases. Germline values: CDR1 MDHEN, CDR2 SYDVKM. CDR3 length: 18 residues.

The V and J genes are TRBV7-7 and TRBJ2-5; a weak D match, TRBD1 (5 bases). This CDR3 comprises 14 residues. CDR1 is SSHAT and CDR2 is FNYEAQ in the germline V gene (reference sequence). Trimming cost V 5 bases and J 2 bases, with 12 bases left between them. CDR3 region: CASSPVTVQETQYF. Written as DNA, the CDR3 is TGTGCCAGCAGCCCAGTGACAGTACAAGAGACCCAGTACTTC.

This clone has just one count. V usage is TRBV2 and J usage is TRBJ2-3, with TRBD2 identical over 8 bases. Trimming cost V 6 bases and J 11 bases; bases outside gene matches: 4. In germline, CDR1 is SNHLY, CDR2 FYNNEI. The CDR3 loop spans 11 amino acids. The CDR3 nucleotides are TGTGCCAGCAGATGGACTAGCTTGCAGTATTTT. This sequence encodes CASRWTSLQYF.

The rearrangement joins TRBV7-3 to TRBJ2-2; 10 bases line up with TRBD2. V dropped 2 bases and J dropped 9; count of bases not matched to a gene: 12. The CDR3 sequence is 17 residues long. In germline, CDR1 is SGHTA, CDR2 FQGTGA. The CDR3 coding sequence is TGTGCCAGCAGCTTAGGGCCTAGCGGGGGACCTCGGAGGGAGCTGTTTTTT. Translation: CASSLGPSGGPRRELFF.

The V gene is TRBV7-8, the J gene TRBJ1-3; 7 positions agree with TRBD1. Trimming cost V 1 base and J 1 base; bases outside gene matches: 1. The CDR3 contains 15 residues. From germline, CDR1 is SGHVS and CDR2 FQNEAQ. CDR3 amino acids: CASSLGQGSGNTIYF. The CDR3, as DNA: TGTGCCAGCAGCTTAGGACAGGGTTCTGGAAACACCATATATTTT.

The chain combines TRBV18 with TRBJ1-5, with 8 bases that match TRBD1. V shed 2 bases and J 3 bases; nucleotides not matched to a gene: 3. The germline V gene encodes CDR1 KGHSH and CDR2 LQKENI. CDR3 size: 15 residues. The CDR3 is CASSPSGQDNQPQHF. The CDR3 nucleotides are TGTGCCAGCTCACCATCGGGACAGGACAATCAGCCCCAGCATTTT. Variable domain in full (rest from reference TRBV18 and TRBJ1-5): NAGVMQNPRHLVRRRGQEARLRCSPMKGHSHVYWYRQLPEEGLKFMVYLQKENIIDESGMPKERFSAEFPKEGPSILRIQQVVRGDSAAYFCASSPSGQDNQPQHFGDGTRLSIL.

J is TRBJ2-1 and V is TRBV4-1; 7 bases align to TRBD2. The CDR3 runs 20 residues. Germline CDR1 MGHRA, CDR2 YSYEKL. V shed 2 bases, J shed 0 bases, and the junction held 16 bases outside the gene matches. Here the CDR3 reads CASSQWEGSWSLSSYNEQFF. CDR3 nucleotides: TGCGCCAGCAGCCAATGGGAGGGGTCTTGGAGCCTTAGCTCCTACAATGAGCAGTTCTTC.